Here is one T cell receptor beta chain with its context. Its antigen is undetermined. CDR3 length: 14 amino acids. CDR1 and CDR2 (germline): SEHNR, FQNEAQ (reference sequence). Between the trimmed V and J ends, which lost 0 bases and 4 bases, there was a span of 7 bases. The repertoire was sequenced with immunoSEQ multiplex PCR; TCRdb's copy has only in-frame clones and lacks some. This repertoire shows some 98,000 clones, roughly 90% found once; its top ten account for roughly 15%. The data were taken from a study of T cell responses to AZD1222 COVID-19 vaccine. Study results and caveats: With two AZD1222 doses given, Spike-specific TCR breadth and depth both rose. The donor group comprised mostly white British people and more females; the analysis possibly underestimated clonal diversity. Repertoire sampling happened only post peak T cell response.

This sample comprised peripheral blood, obtained 28 days after the second AZD1222 dose. The rearrangement uses TRBV7-9 and TRBJ2-1; D gene unclear. The source is an adult who received the AZD1222 COVID-19 vaccine. The CDR3 bases are TGTGCCAGCAGCTTAGCGGCGGTATACAATGAGCAGTTCTTC. Encoded protein: CASSLAAVYNEQFF.